The TCR beta chain under discussion was sequenced for a study of blood T cell repertoires in COVID-19. On the study more broadly: There were acute and convalescent COVID-19 samples, and they came from the United States, Italy and Spain. T cells, B-cell-depleted T cells, or PBMCs provided the cDNA or gDNA that served as material.

CDR1 and CDR2 (germline): DFQATT, SNEGSKA (reference sequence). Trimming stripped 3 bases from V and 4 bases from J, with 12 bases between. CDR3 size: 14 residues. How the authors handled the data: Reference gene primers were amplified, and this amplification served to estimate nucleated cell counts. Here immunoSEQ multiplex PCR was the method, and the copy in TCRdb shows in-frame clones only, minus some. V and J calls and clone size come straight from that table; D and trimming were deduced from the DNA. This sample has about 440,000 clones, with around 89% found just once. The sequence came from a woman in her twenties or thirties with acute or convalescent COVID-19. This chain connects TRBV20-1 to TRBJ1-4; the D gene is possibly TRBD1 (6 bases). The sample taken for sequencing was peripheral blood. CDR3: CSASAQGFNEKLFF. CDR3 nucleotides: TGCAGTGCTAGTGCGCAGGGGTTTAATGAAAAACTGTTTTTT.